This TCR beta chain came from a study of blood T cell repertoires in COVID-19. The wider study: Sites across the United States, Italy and Spain contributed samples from acute and convalescent COVID-19. PBMCs, B-cell-depleted T cells, or T cells provided the cDNA or gDNA that made up the material.

The CDR3 runs 14 residues. Germline values: CDR1 DFQATT, CDR2 SNEGSKA (reference sequence). Trimming stripped 3 bases from V and 10 bases from J, with 21 bases between. The table came from immunoSEQ multiplex PCR; TCRdb's copy has only in-frame clones and leaves some out. The data contain roughly 30,000 clones, 65% to 90% of them singletons. The chain couples TRBV20-1 to TRBJ1-1; perhaps TRBD1 as D (6 bases). This TCR was recovered from a human donor in a cohort sampled during active COVID-19. The sample was peripheral blood. The CDR3 nucleotides read TGCAGTGCTAGTTTCCGGACAGATAAGAGAGTAGCTTTCTTT. Translating gives CSASFRTDKRVAFF.